What follows is one T cell receptor beta chain and its context. Its target is not known. This entry comes from a study of T cells in localized non-small cell lung cancer. Using immunoSEQ multiplex PCR, the repertoire was profiled, and TCRdb retains in-frame clones only, with some absent. The data contain around 80,000 clones, around three quarters of them singletons. Study observations and caveats: Researchers found a median approximately 55 of the top 100 tumor clones in adjacent lung.

Sequenced here: PBMCs, sampled before any cancer treatment. The TCR comes from a man between 40 and 70 years old with stage II squamous cell lung carcinoma.

The CDR3 region is CASSLEEIQPQHF. The CDR3 DNA follows: TGTGCCAGCAGCTTAGAGGAAATTCAGCCCCAGCATTTT. The genes are TRBV7-2 and TRBJ1-5; D not resolved. The CDR3 totals 13 residues. Germline loops: CDR1 SGHTA, CDR2 FQGNSA. V lost 1 base and J lost 6, with 7 bases in between.